Described below is a single T cell receptor beta chain sequence and its context. This sample is part of a study of blood T cell repertoires in COVID-19. Overall study context: The United States, Italy and Spain supplied acute and convalescent COVID-19 samples. T cells, B-cell-depleted T cells, or PBMCs supplied cDNA or gDNA.

Under the authors' procedure: Estimates of nucleated cell counts were drawn from the amplification of reference gene primers. Some clones are missing from TCRdb's copy, which holds only in-frame ones; the method was immunoSEQ multiplex PCR. Clone size and V and J calls were adopted from that table, with D and trimming inferred from the DNA. Of some 100,000 clones listed, roughly 84% are singletons. V gave up 2 bases and J gave up 0 bases, with 11 bases separating them. Per the germline V gene, CDR1 is SGHVS and CDR2 is FQNEAQ. This CDR3 spans 16 amino acids. This sequence was found in a woman in her forties or fifties with acute or convalescent COVID-19. The gene calls are TRBV7-8 and TRBJ2-1; D is perhaps TRBD2 (6 bases). Sequences were obtained from peripheral blood. The CDR3 bases are TGTGCCAGCAGCTTATGGGGGGAGAGCTCCTACAATGAGCAGTTCTTC. This translates into CASSLWGESSYNEQFF.